A selection of T cell receptor beta chains follows, all from one sample in a study of cytomegalovirus exposure and HLA in healthy donors. Generated by immunoSEQ multiplex PCR, the TCRdb table keeps only in-frame clones and is missing some. The repertoire consists of more than 90,000 clones, with about 80% occurring once and the leading ten covering 4.1%. The sequencing sample was made of PBMCs. These receptors were obtained from a man aged 40-50 years in good health and CMV-seronegative. CDR3s leave out the opening cysteine and the closing phenylalanine or tryptophan.

V gene	J gene	CDR3 protein
TRBV10-3	TRBJ1-5	AIHTDRGGSFNQPQH
TRBV7-9	TRBJ2-5	SSSLSYQETQY
TRBV10-3	TRBJ1-1	AISEGPGGGASLNTEAF
TRBV14	TRBJ1-1	ASSQGTGVIWNTEAF
TRBV28	TRBJ1-6	ASSFQGGAYNSPLH
TRBV6-1	TRBJ1-2	ASSERTGDPYGYT
TRBV6-5	TRBJ1-1	ASSSGMLGAF
TRBV27	TRBJ1-2	ASSALRHYGYT
TRBV6-6	TRBJ1-2	ASRADRNYGYT
TRBV7-6	TRBJ1-3	ASSTQTGPGNTIY
TRBV5-4	TRBJ2-1	ASSSGLAGGREQF
TRBV2	TRBJ2-2	ASRGQGEGGELF
TRBV6-6	TRBJ1-1	ASSSRDRANTEAF
TRBV5-6	TRBJ2-7	ASSLGRGKYEQY
TRBV5-1	TRBJ2-1	ASSREDEQF
TRBV6-1	TRBJ1-2	ASRPGQGSSGYT
TRBV5-6	TRBJ2-5	ASSLGLAGVQTQY
TRBV6-5	TRBJ1-2	ASSYKDSWSGYT
TRBV21-1	TRBJ2-1	ASSKAQGTEFNNEQF
TRBV4-1	TRBJ2-4	ASSQDSGFGKNIQY
TRBV27	TRBJ2-7	ASSLYGGLSYEQY
TRBV7-6	TRBJ1-1	ASSLGGAEAF
TRBV19	TRBJ2-7	ASSSLLGGNYEQY
TRBV7-9	TRBJ2-5	ASSEGGTGVETQY
TRBV16	TRBJ1-2	ASSPGTATNYGYT
TRBV7-2	TRBJ2-3	ASSPTGTVTDTQY
TRBV29-1	TRBJ2-1	SVEEQGYNEQF
TRBV9	TRBJ2-1	ASSDRTARIHNEQF
TRBV19	TRBJ2-2	ASSNHLGLAGAFTGELF
TRBV5-1	TRBJ2-3	ASSLVAGGPDTQY
TRBV7-2	TRBJ2-2	ASSFRGAGTGELF
TRBV5-5	TRBJ2-1	ASSLGRDEQF
TRBV4-1	TRBJ1-6	ASSQEGQGNSPLH
TRBV2	TRBJ2-5	ASSTGLAGETQY